Sequencing of this TCR beta chain was carried out in a study of vaccination and CD4 T cells after COVID-19. General study results and limits: A median approximately 83% of convalescent patients' SARS-CoV-2-reactive clones emerged only after vaccination.

Germline-derived CDR1 and CDR2 are DFQATT and SNEGSKA (reference sequence). Between the trimmed V and J ends, which lost 5 bases and 2 bases, there was a span of 7 bases. The CDR3 loop spans 13 amino acids. TCRdb called the PCR reads again in MiXCR, with one record for every CDR3 protein. The sample records 25,000 to 35,000 distinct CDR3 sequences, approximately 49% being singletons. Sample time point: late sampling 161 to 241 days after vaccination in three convalescent patients. As to this clonotype: Its specificity is not known.

The source is a human donor who had recovered from COVID-19. The V and J genes are TRBV20-1 and TRBJ2-6; D perhaps matches TRBD1 (6 bases). Material: CD4+ T cells from blood, obtained about 7 months after SARS-CoV-2 vaccination. The CDR3 nucleotides read TGCAGTGCTCCAGGGGCTGGGGCCAACGTCCTGACTTTC. It is translated as CSAPGAGANVLTF.